This is a list of T cell receptor beta chains from one sample in a study of control samples from healthy donors and cancer patients. The repertoire was sequenced with immunoSEQ multiplex PCR; TCRdb's copy has only in-frame clones and lacks some. The repertoire holds 160,000 or so clones, around 94% seen once, with less than 15% in the top ten. Sequencing was done on a sample of PBMCs. The receptors originated from a man aged 55 to 70 with colorectal cancer. Each CDR3 is given with its conserved first and last residue. The D gene is left open where the match is weak. A row's size may be missing; if present it is once, few, many or a size class.

NA	TRBV5-6	15	NA	TRBJ2-7	TGTGCCAGCAGCTTGCCCGGGGACGTAACCTACGAGCAGTACTTC	CASSLPGDVTYEQYF
NA	TRBV18	14	TRBD1	TRBJ2-7	TGTGCCAGCTCAATCGGGACAGGGAACGGTGAGCAGTACTTC	CASSIGTGNGEQYF
NA	TRBV27	14	NA	TRBJ1-6	TGTGCCAGCAGTTTTCAGGGCAATAATTCACCCCTCCACTTT	CASSFQGNNSPLHF
once	TRBV5-6	12	NA	TRBJ2-7	TGTGCCAGCAGCACAACAGGTTACGAGCAGTACTTC	CASSTTGYEQYF
once	TRBV2	15	TRBD2	TRBJ2-4	TGTGCCAGCAGTTGGACTAGCGGGGGGGCGAACATTCAGTACTTC	CASSWTSGGANIQYF
NA	TRBV3-1/TRBV3-2	14	NA	TRBJ2-1	TGTGCCAGCAGCCAAAGGGGATCTGGGAGTGAGCAGTTCTTC	CASSQRGSGSEQFF
NA	TRBV6-5	15	TRBD1	TRBJ2-3	TGTGCCAGCAGTAGGACCACAGGGGGGACAGATACGCAGTATTTT	CASSRTTGGTDTQYF
NA	TRBV2	13	NA	TRBJ2-1	TGTGCCAGCAGTGATGATGGGGACAATGAGCAGTTCTTC	CASSDDGDNEQFF
NA	TRBV18	15	TRBD1	TRBJ1-1	TGTGCCAGCTCGACGAAGACAGGGCTGGACACTGAAGCTTTCTTT	CASSTKTGLDTEAFF
NA	TRBV7-2	14	NA	TRBJ2-7	TGTGCCAGCAGCTTATCCGGGGCGTCCTACGAGCAGTACTTC	CASSLSGASYEQYF
NA	TRBV5-1	16	TRBD1	TRBJ1-3	TGCGCCAGCAGCTTGACAGGGGGCGTAGCTGGAAACACCATATATTTT	CASSLTGGVAGNTIYF
NA	TRBV27	15	TRBD1	TRBJ1-6	TGTGCCAGCAGTTTCGGACAGGGGTATAATTCACCCCTCCACTTT	CASSFGQGYNSPLHF
once	TRBV5-6	15	NA	TRBJ1-6	TGTGCCAGCAGCTTGGAAGGATTAGTGATTTCACCCCTCCACTTT	CASSLEGLVISPLHF
once	TRBV7-9	15	NA	TRBJ1-4	TGTGCCAGCAGCAGACCGGGACCGACTAATGAAAAACTGTTTTTT	CASSRPGPTNEKLFF
NA	TRBV19	14	TRBD1	TRBJ1-2	TGTGCCAGTAGTGCACGGACAGGGGTTAAAGGCTACACCTTC	CASSARTGVKGYTF
NA	TRBV25-1	16	NA	TRBJ1-2	TGTGCCAGCAGTGACATGACAGTCACGAGGGGGTATGGCTACACCTTC	CASSDMTVTRGYGYTF
NA	TRBV19	14	NA	TRBJ1-3	TGTGCCAGTAGCAGCAGCGACTCTGGAAACACCATATATTTT	CASSSSDSGNTIYF
NA	TRBV27	13	NA	TRBJ1-1	TGTGCCAGCAGTTTACTCAGGGACACTGAAGCTTTCTTT	CASSLLRDTEAFF
NA	TRBV7-2	15	NA	TRBJ1-6	TGTGCCAGCAGCTACATAGCGGGGGGAGGTTCACCCCTCCACTTT	CASSYIAGGGSPLHF
NA	TRBV4-1	11	NA	TRBJ2-1	TGCGCCAGCAGCCAAGTGGATGAGCAGTTCTTC	CASSQVDEQFF
NA	TRBV24-1	15	TRBD1	TRBJ2-3	TGTGCCACCAGTGATTCCTACCCCGGACAGGACGAGCAGTATTTT	CATSDSYPGQDEQYF
NA	TRBV19	17	TRBD1	TRBJ1-6	TGTGCCAGTAGTATATACGGCGGGACAGAGTCTAATTCACCCCTCCACTTT	CASSIYGGTESNSPLHF
NA	TRBV6-5	12	TRBD1	TRBJ2-4	TGTGCCAGCAGAGACAGGGGGTCTATTCAGTACTTC	CASRDRGSIQYF
once	TRBV9	16	TRBD2	TRBJ2-5	TGTGCCAGCAGCGCCCGACTAGCGGGGGAACAAGAGACCCAGTACTTC	CASSARLAGEQETQYF
NA	TRBV11-3	14	TRBD2	TRBJ2-1	TGTGCCAGCAGCTTAGGGACTAGGGACAATGAGCAGTTCTTC	CASSLGTRDNEQFF
NA	TRBV11-3	15	TRBD1	TRBJ2-2	TGTGCCAGCAGCGGAAGCACAGGGGGCCACGGGGAGCTGTTTTTT	CASSGSTGGHGELFF
NA	TRBV6-5	13	NA	TRBJ1-1	TGTGCCAGCATAGGGTCGGGGAACACTGAAGCTTTCTTT	CASIGSGNTEAFF
NA	TRBV18	16	NA	TRBJ2-2	TGTGCCAGCTCACCAAGGCCGGGGGCAGACACCGGGGAGCTGTTTTTT	CASSPRPGADTGELFF
NA	TRBV7-9	14	NA	TRBJ1-4	TGTGCCAGCAGCCCGGACAGCGTCCGAGAAAAACTGTTTTTT	CASSPDSVREKLFF
NA	TRBV3-1/TRBV3-2	15	TRBD2	TRBJ2-7	TGTGCCAGCAGCCAGGGGGGGGGTACCTCCTACGAGCAGTACTTC	CASSQGGGTSYEQYF
NA	TRBV6-5	14	NA	TRBJ1-6	TGTGCCAGCAGATCGGACGTTGAAAATTCACCCCTCCACTTT	CASRSDVENSPLHF
NA	TRBV2	15	NA	TRBJ1-3	TGTGCCAGCAGTGAACGGGGCAGGGCTGGAAACACCATATATTTT	CASSERGRAGNTIYF
NA	TRBV6-1	13	NA	TRBJ1-4	TGTGCCACCTGGCGTTCTTTAAATGAAAAACTGTTTTTT	CATWRSLNEKLFF
NA	TRBV27	18	TRBD1	TRBJ2-6	TGTGCCAGCAGTTCAGGACAGGGGATTCCAGGCGGGGCCAACGTCCTGACTTTC	CASSSGQGIPGGANVLTF
NA	TRBV14	14	NA	TRBJ1-1	TGTGCCAGCAGCCAGGTCTCAGGGTACACTGAAGCTTTCTTT	CASSQVSGYTEAFF
NA	TRBV10-3	18	TRBD2	TRBJ2-2	TGTGCCATCAGCGGGACTAGCGGGGGCGGAGGTGGCACCGGGGAGCTGTTTTTT	CAISGTSGGGGGTGELFF
NA	TRBV29-1	15	NA	TRBJ2-1	TGCAGCGTTTCCTTAGGGTCTGGCGCCTACAATGAGCAGTTCTTC	CSVSLGSGAYNEQFF
NA	TRBV4-3	15	TRBD1	TRBJ1-6	TGCGCCAGCAGCCAGGAGACAGGGCCAAATTCACCCCTCCACTTT	CASSQETGPNSPLHF
NA	TRBV3-1/TRBV3-2	15	TRBD2	TRBJ2-5	TGTGCCAGCAGCCAAGATCTAGCGGCCCAAGAGACCCAGTACTTC	CASSQDLAAQETQYF
NA	TRBV9	14	NA	TRBJ2-5	TGTGCCAGCAGCGTAGAGCAGGGTCAAGAGACCCAGTACTTC	CASSVEQGQETQYF
NA	TRBV6-6	14	TRBD1	TRBJ2-4	TGTGCCAGCAGCCGGGACAGGGCCAAAAACATTCAGTACTTC	CASSRDRAKNIQYF
once	TRBV11-2	16	NA	TRBJ1-1	TGTGCCAGCAGCTGGTGGAGACAGGAGAGGAACACTGAAGCTTTCTTT	CASSWWRQERNTEAFF
NA	TRBV29-1	15	TRBD1	TRBJ1-1	TGCAGCGCCCGGAAGGGACAGGGGGTAGTCACTGAAGCTTTCTTT	CSARKGQGVVTEAFF
NA	TRBV30	19	NA	TRBJ1-6	TGTGCCTGGAGTGGCCGACAGGATAAATCCGGCTCCTATAATTCACCCCTCCACTTT	CAWSGRQDKSGSYNSPLHF
once	TRBV3-1/TRBV3-2	20	TRBD2	TRBJ2-1	TGTGCCAGCAGGCCAGGGACTAGCGGGGGTCAGGCAGGGTCCTACAATGAGCAGTTCTTC	CASRPGTSGGQAGSYNEQFF
once	TRBV19	14	NA	TRBJ2-5	TGTGCCAGTAGGCCGGGACGGGGACAAGAGACCCAGTACTTC	CASRPGRGQETQYF
NA	TRBV7-2	14	NA	TRBJ2-7	TGTGCCAGCAGCCCGGAATTGTTCTCCTACGAGCAGTACTTC	CASSPELFSYEQYF
NA	TRBV13	13	TRBD1	TRBJ1-2	TGTGCCAGCAGCAACCAGGGGGCTGGCGGCTACACCTTC	CASSNQGAGGYTF
NA	TRBV5-4	13	NA	TRBJ1-6	TGTGCCAGCAGCAGGAACAGGGATCCACCCCTCCACTTT	CASSRNRDPPLHF
NA	TRBV4-1	16	TRBD1	TRBJ1-3	TGCGCCAGCAGCCATGACAGGGAAACCCTCGGAAACACCATATATTTT	CASSHDRETLGNTIYF
once	TRBV19	15	NA	TRBJ2-3	TGTGCCAGTAGTCCTAGGTTGATAATGGCAGATACGCAGTATTTT	CASSPRLIMADTQYF
NA	TRBV7-2	16	NA	TRBJ2-6	TGTGCCAGCAGCATCTCCCAGGGACCTGGGGCCAACGTCCTGACTTTC	CASSISQGPGANVLTF